This T cell receptor (beta chain) was identified during a study of blood T cells in healthy people across ages. Study details: Researchers report that template switching captured about one barcoded beta molecule per two T cells.

Then a second PCR, running roughly 7 to 11 cycles, was carried out with a sample-barcoded 5' primer and a J-beta primer mix. One entry per CDR3 protein, called by TCRdb with MiXCR from the 5' RACE reads. This sample carries some 1.5 million distinct CDR3 sequences, under 30% of them seen once, and the ten largest clones take less than 9.5%. The sample holds a few counts of this clonotype. Deletions cut 3 bases from V and 7 bases from J, with 4 bases between. The CDR3 is 11 residues long. The germline CDR1 and CDR2 sequences are ENHRY and SYGVKD. This sequence originates from a woman in her 30s in good health. Material: blood. The V and J genes are TRBV10-3 and TRBJ2-1, with D unclear. The CDR3 spells CAISDQNEQFF. In DNA, the CDR3 is TGTGCCATCAGTGACCAAAATGAGCAGTTCTTC.